These T cell receptor beta chains were read from a single sample in a study of T cell responses to AZD1222 COVID-19 vaccine. Data came from immunoSEQ multiplex PCR; TCRdb stores just in-frame clones and leaves some out. The sample carries about 160,000 clones, around 92% recorded once. The sample was peripheral blood, taken on day 0 of AZD1222 vaccination. The receptors derive from an adult in good health. Each CDR3 is given with its conserved first and last residue. D genes are given only for firm matches. Rows give clone size only sometimes, using once, few, many, or a class for an expanded clone.

D gene: -
V gene: TRBV28
clone size: -
CDR3 protein: CASSLGGGVRGYTF

D gene: -
V gene: TRBV6-5
clone size: -
CDR3 protein: CASMRGQTMNTEAFF

D gene: -
V gene: TRBV24-1
clone size: -
CDR3 protein: CATNPGHITYEQYF

D gene: TRBD2
V gene: TRBV11-3
clone size: once
CDR3 protein: CASTSGVSGGFNEQFF

D gene: TRBD1
V gene: TRBV2
clone size: -
CDR3 protein: CASRQGDGPQHF

D gene: -
V gene: TRBV2
clone size: -
CDR3 protein: CASGRADTQYF

D gene: -
V gene: TRBV3-1/TRBV3-2
clone size: once
CDR3 protein: CASSPNSQNSPLHF

D gene: -
V gene: TRBV28
clone size: once
CDR3 protein: CASTKGKARLAKNIQYF

D gene: -
V gene: TRBV24-1
clone size: -
CDR3 protein: CATSDSTRVRGYTF

D gene: TRBD2
V gene: TRBV5-5
clone size: -
CDR3 protein: CASSSLAGSSYNEQFF

D gene: -
V gene: TRBV30
clone size: -
CDR3 protein: CAWTLTSTDTQYF

D gene: -
V gene: TRBV7-9
clone size: -
CDR3 protein: CASSLAGGQETQYF

D gene: -
V gene: TRBV27
clone size: -
CDR3 protein: CASSLGTDNQPQHF

D gene: TRBD2
V gene: TRBV5-1
clone size: -
CDR3 protein: CASSLRGLAGGQETQYF

D gene: -
V gene: TRBV7-8
clone size: -
CDR3 protein: CASSLDGTRINTEAFF

D gene: -
V gene: TRBV6-2/TRBV6-3
clone size: -
CDR3 protein: CASSYSTVWSVPLHF

D gene: TRBD1
V gene: TRBV3-1/TRBV3-2
clone size: -
CDR3 protein: CASSQDLYRGQDYGYTF

D gene: TRBD2
V gene: TRBV5-8
clone size: -
CDR3 protein: CASSSGGEQFF

D gene: TRBD1
V gene: TRBV7-9
clone size: -
CDR3 protein: CASSIGTGGPQPQHF

D gene: -
V gene: TRBV24-1
clone size: -
CDR3 protein: CATSDLLGYGYTF

D gene: -
V gene: TRBV11-3
clone size: -
CDR3 protein: CASSPVGNSPLHF

D gene: -
V gene: TRBV2
clone size: -
CDR3 protein: CASSESLLVAEQFF

D gene: -
V gene: TRBV19
clone size: -
CDR3 protein: CASSTPWQGDSPLHF

D gene: TRBD1
V gene: TRBV4-1
clone size: once
CDR3 protein: CASSLPGTGISYEQYF

D gene: -
V gene: TRBV10-3
clone size: -
CDR3 protein: CAMTTGISGVNEQFF

D gene: -
V gene: TRBV7-2
clone size: -
CDR3 protein: CASSLVSGSDQPQHF

D gene: -
V gene: TRBV10-1
clone size: -
CDR3 protein: CASRTNWEEQFF

D gene: -
V gene: TRBV9
clone size: -
CDR3 protein: CASSPGTGGEKLFF

D gene: -
V gene: TRBV28
clone size: -
CDR3 protein: CASSLFGPLRAPVF

D gene: TRBD1
V gene: TRBV7-2
clone size: -
CDR3 protein: CASSRDRANSPLHF

D gene: TRBD1
V gene: TRBV5-6
clone size: -
CDR3 protein: CASSMDRDGYTF

D gene: TRBD2
V gene: TRBV3-1/TRBV3-2
clone size: -
CDR3 protein: CASSQRGGPGELFF

D gene: -
V gene: TRBV12-5
clone size: once
CDR3 protein: CASGALLFDSTEAFF

D gene: -
V gene: TRBV19
clone size: -
CDR3 protein: CASTLWGANYGYTF

D gene: -
V gene: TRBV5-4
clone size: few
CDR3 protein: CASSRETDPVNSPLHF

D gene: -
V gene: TRBV3-1/TRBV3-2
clone size: -
CDR3 protein: CASSQGGGHNSPLHF

D gene: -
V gene: TRBV7-6
clone size: once
CDR3 protein: CASRPPDGAPNTGELFF

D gene: TRBD2
V gene: TRBV6-2/TRBV6-3
clone size: -
CDR3 protein: CASSRLAGGETQYF

D gene: TRBD1
V gene: TRBV15
clone size: once
CDR3 protein: CATSSLGQGYYGYTF

D gene: TRBD1
V gene: TRBV29-1
clone size: -
CDR3 protein: CSVTGASSREQYF

D gene: -
V gene: TRBV13
clone size: -
CDR3 protein: CASSLTGRTGELFF

D gene: -
V gene: TRBV30
clone size: -
CDR3 protein: CAWSVAGHSQPQHF

D gene: -
V gene: TRBV9
clone size: -
CDR3 protein: CASSPGSGANVLTF

D gene: -
V gene: TRBV4-2
clone size: few
CDR3 protein: CASSQGNRMNTEAFF

D gene: -
V gene: TRBV19
clone size: -
CDR3 protein: CASSIQGGTEAFF

D gene: -
V gene: TRBV24-1
clone size: -
CDR3 protein: CATSDYSTDTQYF

D gene: TRBD1
V gene: TRBV4-1
clone size: -
CDR3 protein: CASSQQTGNEKLFF

D gene: TRBD1
V gene: TRBV6-5
clone size: -
CDR3 protein: CATQGALQETQYF

D gene: -
V gene: TRBV5-1
clone size: -
CDR3 protein: CASSSDTYNPTRGYGYTF

D gene: -
V gene: TRBV4-1
clone size: -
CDR3 protein: CASSQEWAVGTQYF

D gene: -
V gene: TRBV27
clone size: -
CDR3 protein: CASRYTRKLYEQYF

D gene: TRBD1
V gene: TRBV12-5
clone size: -
CDR3 protein: CASGLVLGGAEMNTEAFF

D gene: -
V gene: TRBV13
clone size: -
CDR3 protein: CASSLRLGREQFF

D gene: -
V gene: TRBV5-4
clone size: -
CDR3 protein: CASKGPTYNEQFF

D gene: TRBD1
V gene: TRBV18
clone size: once
CDR3 protein: CASSQDRGGYEQYF